This T cell receptor beta chain stems from a study of response to subunit inactivated influenza vaccine. General study points: Each seasonal influenza vaccination, the authors suggested, recruits few new T cells.

Of note for this clonotype: The antigen remains undetermined.

The CDR3 sequence is 16 residues long. Germline CDR1 is DFQATT and CDR2 is SNEGSKA (reference sequence). V dropped 2 bases and J dropped 3 bases, with 19 bases sitting between them. TCRdb passed the RT-PCR reads through MiXCR, listing each CDR3 protein once. The table records around 500,000 distinct CDR3 sequences, roughly 11% of them present only once. This TCR came from a man aged 45-65 years who received an inactivated influenza vaccine. The V call is TRBV20-1, the J call TRBJ1-2, with a tentative D call TRBD1 (5 bases). The starting material was PBMCs from blood, obtained around seven weeks after vaccination. The CDR3 bases are TGCAGTGCTAGATTAGGGGACTTCAAAGCGGACTATGGCTACACCTTC. Translating it yields CSARLGDFKADYGYTF.